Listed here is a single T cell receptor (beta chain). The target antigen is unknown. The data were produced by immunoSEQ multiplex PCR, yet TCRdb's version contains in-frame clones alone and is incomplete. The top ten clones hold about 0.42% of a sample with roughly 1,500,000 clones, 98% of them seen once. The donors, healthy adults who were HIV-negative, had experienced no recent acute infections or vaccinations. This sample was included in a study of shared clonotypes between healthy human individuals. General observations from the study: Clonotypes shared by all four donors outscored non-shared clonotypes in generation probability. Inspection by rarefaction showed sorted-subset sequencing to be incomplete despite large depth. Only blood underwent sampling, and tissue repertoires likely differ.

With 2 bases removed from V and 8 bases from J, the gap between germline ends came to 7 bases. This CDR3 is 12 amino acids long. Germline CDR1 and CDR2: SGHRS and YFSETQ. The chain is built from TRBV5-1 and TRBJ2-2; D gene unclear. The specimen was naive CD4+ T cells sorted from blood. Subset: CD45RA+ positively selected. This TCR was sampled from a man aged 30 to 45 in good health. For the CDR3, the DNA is TGCGCCAGCAGCTTTCCGGCGGGGGAGCTGTTTTTT. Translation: CASSFPAGELFF.